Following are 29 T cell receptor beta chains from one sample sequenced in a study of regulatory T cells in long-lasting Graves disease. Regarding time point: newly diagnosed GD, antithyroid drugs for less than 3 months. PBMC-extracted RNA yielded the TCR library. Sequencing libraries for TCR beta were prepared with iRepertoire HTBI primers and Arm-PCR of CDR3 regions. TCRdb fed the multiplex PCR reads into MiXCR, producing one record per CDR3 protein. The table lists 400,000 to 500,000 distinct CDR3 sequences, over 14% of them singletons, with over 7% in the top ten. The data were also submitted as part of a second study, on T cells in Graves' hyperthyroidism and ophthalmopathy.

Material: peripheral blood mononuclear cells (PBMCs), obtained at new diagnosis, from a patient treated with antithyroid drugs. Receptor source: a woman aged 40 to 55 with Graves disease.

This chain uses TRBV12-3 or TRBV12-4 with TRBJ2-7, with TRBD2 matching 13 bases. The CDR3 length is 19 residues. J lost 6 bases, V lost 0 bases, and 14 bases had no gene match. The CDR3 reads CASSLARVGLAGAGGEQYF. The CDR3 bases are TGTGCCAGCAGTTTAGCGCGGGTTGGACTAGCGGGAGCAGGAGGCGAGCAGTACTTC.

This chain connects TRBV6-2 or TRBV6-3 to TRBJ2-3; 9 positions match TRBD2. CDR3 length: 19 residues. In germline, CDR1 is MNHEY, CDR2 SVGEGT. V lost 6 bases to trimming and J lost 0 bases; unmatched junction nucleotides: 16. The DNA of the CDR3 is TGTGCCAGCAGCGAGCAAGGTAGCGGGAGAACCTCTAGCACAGATACGCAGTATTTT. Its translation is CASSEQGSGRTSSTDTQYF.

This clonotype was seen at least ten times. The CDR3 sequence: CASSSGLAGATYEQYF. CDR3 nucleotides: TGTGCCAGCAGTTCCGGGCTAGCGGGAGCAACCTACGAGCAGTACTTC. The chain uses TRBV12-3 or TRBV12-4 and TRBJ2-7, with 10 bases lining up with TRBD2. This CDR3 has 16 amino acids. Trimming cost V 4 bases and J 2 bases; bases outside gene matches: 8.

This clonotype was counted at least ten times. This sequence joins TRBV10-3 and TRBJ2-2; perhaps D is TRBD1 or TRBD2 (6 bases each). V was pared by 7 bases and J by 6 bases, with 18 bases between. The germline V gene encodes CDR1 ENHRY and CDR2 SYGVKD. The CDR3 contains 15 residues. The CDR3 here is CAITGAEGVAGELFF. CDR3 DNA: TGTGCCATCACCGGAGCGGAGGGGGTCGCCGGGGAGCTGTTTTTT.

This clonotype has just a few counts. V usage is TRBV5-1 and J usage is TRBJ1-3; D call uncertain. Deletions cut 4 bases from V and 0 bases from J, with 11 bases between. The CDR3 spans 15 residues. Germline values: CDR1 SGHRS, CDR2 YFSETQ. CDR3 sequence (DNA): TGCGCCAGCAGCGTCAGAGGCGGCTCTGGAAACACCATATATTTT. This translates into CASSVRGGSGNTIYF. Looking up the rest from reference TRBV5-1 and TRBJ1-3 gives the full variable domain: KAGVTQTPRYLIKTRGQQVTLSCSPISGHRSVSWYQQTPGQGLQFLFEYFSETQRNKGNFPGRFSGRQFSNSRSEMNVSTLELGDSALYLCASSVRGGSGNTIYFGEGSWLTVV.

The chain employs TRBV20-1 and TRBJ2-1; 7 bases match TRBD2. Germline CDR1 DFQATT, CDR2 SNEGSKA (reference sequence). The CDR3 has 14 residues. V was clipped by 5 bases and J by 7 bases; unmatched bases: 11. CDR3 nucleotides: TGCAGTGCTGTCCCGGCGGGAGAGTGGAATGAGCAGTTCTTC. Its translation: CSAVPAGEWNEQFF.

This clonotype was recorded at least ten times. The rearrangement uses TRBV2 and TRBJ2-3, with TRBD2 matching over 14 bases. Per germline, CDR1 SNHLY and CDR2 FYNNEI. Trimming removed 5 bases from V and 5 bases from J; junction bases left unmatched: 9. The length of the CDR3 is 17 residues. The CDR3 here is CASSTGTSGRRRDTQYF. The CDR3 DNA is TGTGCCAGCAGTACCGGGACTAGCGGGAGAAGGAGAGATACGCAGTATTTT.

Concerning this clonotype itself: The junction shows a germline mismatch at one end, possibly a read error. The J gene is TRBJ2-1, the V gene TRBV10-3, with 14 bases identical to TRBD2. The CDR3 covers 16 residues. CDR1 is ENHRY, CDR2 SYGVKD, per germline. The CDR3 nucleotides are TGTGCCACCAGTCCGGGACTAGCGGGAGAGGGGGCTGAGCAGTTCTTC. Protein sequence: CATSPGLAGEGAEQFF.

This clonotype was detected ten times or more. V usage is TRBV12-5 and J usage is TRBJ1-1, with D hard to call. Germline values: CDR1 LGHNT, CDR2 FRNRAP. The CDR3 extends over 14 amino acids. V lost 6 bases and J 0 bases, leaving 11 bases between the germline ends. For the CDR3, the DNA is TGTGCTAGTGGCCACTCGACGGTGAACACTGAAGCTTTCTTT. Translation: CASGHSTVNTEAFF.

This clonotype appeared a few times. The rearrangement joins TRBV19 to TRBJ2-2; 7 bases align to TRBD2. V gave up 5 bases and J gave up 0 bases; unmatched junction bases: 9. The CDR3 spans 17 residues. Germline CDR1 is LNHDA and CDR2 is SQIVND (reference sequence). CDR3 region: CASSRPLAIANTGELFF. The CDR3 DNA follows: TGTGCCAGTAGTCGTCCACTAGCGATAGCGAACACCGGGGAGCTGTTTTTT. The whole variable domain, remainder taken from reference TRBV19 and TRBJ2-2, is DGGITQSPKYLFRKEGQNVTLSCEQNLNHDAMYWYRQDPGQGLRLIYYSQIVNDFQKGDIAEGYSVSREKKESFPLTVTSAQKNPTAFYLCASSRPLAIANTGELFFGEGSRLTVL.

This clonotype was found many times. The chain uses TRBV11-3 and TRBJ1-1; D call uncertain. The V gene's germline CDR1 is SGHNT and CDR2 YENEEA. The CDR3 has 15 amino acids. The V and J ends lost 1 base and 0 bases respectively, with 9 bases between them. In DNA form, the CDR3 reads TGTGCCAGCAGCTTAGGTGGCAGCCTGAACACTGAAGCTTTCTTT. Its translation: CASSLGGSLNTEAFF.

As DNA, the CDR3 is TGCGCCAGCAGCTTGGGTCCGGGAGAAGGAGATACGCAGTATTTT. This codes for CASSLGPGEGDTQYF. The chain recombines TRBV5-1 with TRBJ2-3; possible D gene TRBD2, 6 bases. The V end lost 0 bases, the J end lost 5 bases, and 13 bases lay between the germline ends. Germline loops: CDR1 SGHRS, CDR2 YFSETQ. CDR3 length: 15 amino acids.

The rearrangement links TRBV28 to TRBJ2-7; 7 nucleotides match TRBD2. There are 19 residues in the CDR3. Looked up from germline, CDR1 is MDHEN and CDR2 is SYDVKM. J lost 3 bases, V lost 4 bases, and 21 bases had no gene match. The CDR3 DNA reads TGTGCCAGCAGTTCCTGGTGGGGGGTTAGGACGGGAGGACTCTACGAGCAGTACTTC. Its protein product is CASSSWWGVRTGGLYEQYF.

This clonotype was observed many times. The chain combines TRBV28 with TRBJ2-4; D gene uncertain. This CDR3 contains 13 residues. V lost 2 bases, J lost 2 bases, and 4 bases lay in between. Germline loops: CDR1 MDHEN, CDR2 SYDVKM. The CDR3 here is CASSLGPKNIQYF. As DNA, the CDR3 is TGTGCCAGCAGTTTAGGTCCCAAAAACATTCAGTACTTC. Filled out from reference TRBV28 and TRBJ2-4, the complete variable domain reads DVKVTQSSRYLVKRTGEKVFLECVQDMDHENMFWYRQDPGLGLRLIYFSYDVKMKEKGDIPEGYSVSREKKERFSLILESASTNQTSMYLCASSLGPKNIQYFGAGTRLSVL.

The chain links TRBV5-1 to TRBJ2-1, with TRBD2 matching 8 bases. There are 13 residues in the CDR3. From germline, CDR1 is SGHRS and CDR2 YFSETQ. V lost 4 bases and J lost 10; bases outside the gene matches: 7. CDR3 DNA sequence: TGCGCCAGCAGCCCAAACGGGAGGGGGGAGCAGTTCTTC. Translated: CASSPNGRGEQFF.

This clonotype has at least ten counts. In DNA, the CDR3 is TGTGCCAGCAGTTTAATAGCGGGAGGGCCGGGGACAAAAGAGACCCAGTACTTC. Encoded protein: CASSLIAGGPGTKETQYF. The V call is TRBV28, the J call TRBJ2-5; 11 bases fit TRBD2. Germline V gene data show CDR1 as MDHEN and CDR2 as SYDVKM. V dropped 2 bases and J dropped 3; count of bases not matched to a gene: 11. This CDR3 is built from 18 residues.

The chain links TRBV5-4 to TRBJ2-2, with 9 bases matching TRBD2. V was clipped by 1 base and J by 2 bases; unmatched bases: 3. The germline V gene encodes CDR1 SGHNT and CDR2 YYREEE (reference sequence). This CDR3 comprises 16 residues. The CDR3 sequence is CASSLPLAGNTGELFF. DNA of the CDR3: TGTGCCAGCAGCTTGCCCCTAGCGGGAAACACCGGGGAGCTGTTTTTT.

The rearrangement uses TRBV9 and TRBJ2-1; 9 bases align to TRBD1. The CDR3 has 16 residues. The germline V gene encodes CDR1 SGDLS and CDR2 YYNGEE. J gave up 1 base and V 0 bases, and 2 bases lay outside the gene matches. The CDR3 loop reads CASSVEGTGSYNEQFF. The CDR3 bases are TGTGCCAGCAGCGTAGAGGGGACAGGGTCCTACAATGAGCAGTTCTTC. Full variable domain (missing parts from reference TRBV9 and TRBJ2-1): DSGVTQTPKHLITATGQRVTLRCSPRSGDLSVYWYQQSLDQGLQFLIQYYNGEERAKGNILERFSAQQFPDLHSELNLSSLELGDSALYFCASSVEGTGSYNEQFFGPGTRLTVL.

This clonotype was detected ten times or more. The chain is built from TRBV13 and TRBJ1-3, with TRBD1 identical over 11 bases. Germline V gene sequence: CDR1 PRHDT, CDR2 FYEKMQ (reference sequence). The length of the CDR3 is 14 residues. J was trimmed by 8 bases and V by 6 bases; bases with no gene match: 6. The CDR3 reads CASSLGQGADTIYF. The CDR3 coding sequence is TGTGCCAGCAGTCTCGGACAGGGGGCAGACACCATATATTTT.

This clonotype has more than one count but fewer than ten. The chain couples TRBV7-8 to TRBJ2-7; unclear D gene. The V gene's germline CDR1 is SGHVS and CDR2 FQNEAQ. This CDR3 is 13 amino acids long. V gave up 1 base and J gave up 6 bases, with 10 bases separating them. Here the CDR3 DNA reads TGTGCCAGCAGCTTAGGAGGTTTTAGCGAGCAGTACTTC. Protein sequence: CASSLGGFSEQYF.

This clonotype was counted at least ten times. Here the CDR3 reads CASSLGGAKGAQWKLFF. CDR3 sequence (DNA): TGTGCCAGCAGCTTAGGGGGGGCAAAAGGGGCACAGTGGAAACTGTTTTTT. This chain links TRBV7-8 with TRBJ1-4; D might be TRBD1 (6 bases). The germline V gene encodes CDR1 SGHVS and CDR2 FQNEAQ. This CDR3 is 17 amino acids long. V was shortened by 1 base and J by 11 bases, with 23 bases between the two germline ends. Combining the CDR3 with reference TRBV7-8 and TRBJ1-4 gives the whole variable domain GAGVSQSPRYKVAKRGQDVALRCDPISGHVSLFWYQQALGQGPEFLTYFQNEAQLDKSGLPSDRFFAERPEGSVSTLKIQRTQQEDSAVYLCASSLGGAKGAQWKLFFGSGTQLSVL.

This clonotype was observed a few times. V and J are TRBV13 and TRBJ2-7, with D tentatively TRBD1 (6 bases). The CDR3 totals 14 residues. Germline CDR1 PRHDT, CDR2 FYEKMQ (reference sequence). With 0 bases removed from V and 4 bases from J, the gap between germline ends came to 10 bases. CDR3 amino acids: CASSLGNTGYEQYF. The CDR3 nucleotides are TGTGCCAGCAGCTTAGGAAATACAGGGTACGAGCAGTACTTC.

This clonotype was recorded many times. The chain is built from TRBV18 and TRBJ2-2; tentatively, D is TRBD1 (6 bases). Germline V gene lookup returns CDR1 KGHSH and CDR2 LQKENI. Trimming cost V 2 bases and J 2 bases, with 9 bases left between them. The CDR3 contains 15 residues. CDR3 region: CASSPYRENTGELFF. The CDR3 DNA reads TGTGCCAGCTCACCATACAGGGAAAACACCGGGGAGCTGTTTTTT.

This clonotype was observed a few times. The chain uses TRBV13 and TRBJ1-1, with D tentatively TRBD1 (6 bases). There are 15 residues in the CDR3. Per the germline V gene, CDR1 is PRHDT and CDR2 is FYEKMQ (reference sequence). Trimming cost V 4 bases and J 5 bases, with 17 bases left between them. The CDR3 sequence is CASSYLRGQLTEAFF. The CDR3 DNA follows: TGTGCCAGCAGCTACCTCAGGGGTCAACTAACTGAAGCTTTCTTT.

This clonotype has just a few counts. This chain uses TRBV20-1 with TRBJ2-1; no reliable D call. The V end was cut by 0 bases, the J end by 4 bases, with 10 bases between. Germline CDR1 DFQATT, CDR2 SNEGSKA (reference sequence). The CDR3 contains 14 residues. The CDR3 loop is CSARDQEGYNEQFF. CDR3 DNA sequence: TGCAGTGCTAGAGACCAGGAAGGGTACAATGAGCAGTTCTTC.

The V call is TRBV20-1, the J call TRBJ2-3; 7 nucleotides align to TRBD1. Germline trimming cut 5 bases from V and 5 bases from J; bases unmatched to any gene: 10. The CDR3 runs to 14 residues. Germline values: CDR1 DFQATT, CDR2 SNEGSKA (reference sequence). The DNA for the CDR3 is TGCAGTGCTGGAATTATTAGGGGGCTAGATACGCAGTATTTT. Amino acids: CSAGIIRGLDTQYF.

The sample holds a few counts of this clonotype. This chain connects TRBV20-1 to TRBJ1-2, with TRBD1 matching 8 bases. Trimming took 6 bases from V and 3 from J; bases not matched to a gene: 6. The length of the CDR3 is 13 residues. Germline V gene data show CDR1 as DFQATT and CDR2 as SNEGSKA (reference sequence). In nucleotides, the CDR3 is TGCAGTGCGGGACAGGCTGGTGACTATGGCTACACCTTC. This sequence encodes CSAGQAGDYGYTF.

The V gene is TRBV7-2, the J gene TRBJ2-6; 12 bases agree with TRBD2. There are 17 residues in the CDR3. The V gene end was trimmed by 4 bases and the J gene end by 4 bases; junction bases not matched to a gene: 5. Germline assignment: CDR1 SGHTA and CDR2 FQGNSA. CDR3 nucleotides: TGTGCCAGCAGCTCCACTAGCGGGAGGACCGGGGCCAACGTCCTGACTTTC. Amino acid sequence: CASSSTSGRTGANVLTF.

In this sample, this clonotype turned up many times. In nucleotides, the CDR3 is TGCGCCAGCAGCTTGGGGCAGCGGAACACTGAAGCTTTCTTT. Residues: CASSLGQRNTEAFF. The chain employs TRBV5-1 and TRBJ1-1; D gene unclear. Germline V gene data show CDR1 as SGHRS and CDR2 as YFSETQ. The CDR3 is made up of 14 amino acids. V shed 0 bases and J shed 1 base, with 7 bases lying between them.